A single sample is the source of the 18 T cell receptor beta chains below, sequenced in a study of control samples from healthy donors and cancer patients. Profiling relied on immunoSEQ multiplex PCR, and the TCRdb table lists in-frame clones only, not all of them. The sample holds under 200,000 clones. The specimen sequenced was blood. The receptors stem from a woman under 40 in good health.

The CDR3 is CASSELAVEPSEQYF. The CDR3 nucleotides read TGTGCCAGCAGTGAACTGGCGGTGGAGCCTTCCGAGCAGTACTTC. This chain links TRBV6-1 with TRBJ2-7; D gene ambiguous. Germline CDR1 MNHNS, CDR2 SASEGT. This CDR3 has 15 amino acids. Between the trimmed V and J ends, which lost 2 bases and 6 bases, there was a span of 17 bases.

The rearrangement links TRBV14 to TRBJ2-3, with TRBD1 matching over 8 bases. The J segment lost 4 bases and the V segment lost 6 bases, leaving 3 bases of the junction unmatched. Germline loops: CDR1 SGHDN, CDR2 FVKESK. The CDR3 sequence is 13 residues long. The DNA for the CDR3 is TGTGCCAGCAGTCAGGACAGGGCAGATACGCAGTATTTT. Translated: CASSQDRADTQYF.

This sequence joins TRBV10-2 and TRBJ2-7; 12 bases are a match to TRBD2. This CDR3 contains 13 residues. Germline V gene lookup returns CDR1 WSHSY and CDR2 SAAADI. The junction had 3 bases not matched to a gene; V was cut back by 6 bases and J by 6 bases. This chain's CDR3 is CASRLAGGGEQYF. The CDR3 DNA is TGCGCCAGCAGACTAGCGGGGGGAGGCGAGCAGTACTTC.

The V and J genes are TRBV5-6 and TRBJ1-1; D unresolved. Germline CDR1 reads SGHDT; CDR2 reads YYEEEE. This CDR3 has 14 amino acids. The germline V and J ends were trimmed by 0 bases and 5 bases, with 11 bases remaining between them. CDR3 nucleotide sequence: TGTGCCAGCAGCTTGGGGGCGCGGGAAACTGAAGCTTTCTTT. It is translated as CASSLGARETEAFF. The variable domain in full, with the rest retrieved from reference TRBV5-6 and TRBJ1-1, is DAGVTQSPTHLIKTRGQQVTLRCSPKSGHDTVSWYQQALGQGPQFIFQYYEEEERQRGNFPDRFSGHQFPNYSSELNVNALLLGDSALYLCASSLGARETEAFFGQGTRLTVV.

J is TRBJ2-3 and V is TRBV6-1, with 7 bases lining up with TRBD2. The V gene's germline CDR1 is MNHNS and CDR2 SASEGT. The V and J ends lost 4 bases and 2 bases, in that order; junction bases with no gene match: 9. The CDR3 contains 16 residues. The CDR3 reads CASSVGPSGNTDTQYF. As DNA, the CDR3 is TGTGCCAGCAGTGTAGGCCCTAGCGGAAACACAGATACGCAGTATTTT.

In the case of this clone: Other DNA sequences in the same sample also yield this CDR3. This chain uses TRBV28 with TRBJ2-3; D is unclear. V was shortened by 6 bases and J by 3 bases, with 10 bases between the two germline ends. The CDR3 is 13 residues long. Germline V lookup: CDR1 MDHEN, CDR2 SYDVKM. DNA of the CDR3: TGTGCCAGCAGCCCACCCCTTACAGATACGCAGTATTTT. It yields the protein CASSPPLTDTQYF.

The chain carries TRBV18 and TRBJ2-1, with a weak D call TRBD2 (5 bases). Trimming took 6 bases from V and 5 from J, leaving 11 bases between them. Germline V gene sequence: CDR1 KGHSH, CDR2 LQKENI. This CDR3 has 13 residues. The CDR3 protein is CASSWTVNNEQFF. The CDR3 nucleotides read TGTGCCAGCTCCTGGACTGTAAACAATGAGCAGTTCTTC.

This chain links TRBV20-1 with TRBJ2-3; 9 bases map to TRBD1. J lost 5 bases, V lost 3 bases, and 6 bases had no gene match. The CDR3 is 14 residues long. The V gene's germline CDR1 is DFQATT and CDR2 SNEGSKA (reference sequence). In nucleotides, the CDR3 is TGCAGTGCTAGTCAGGACAGGGGTAAAGATACGCAGTATTTT. Translated, it gives CSASQDRGKDTQYF.

The CDR3 sequence: CASSPGLGASLYNQPQHF. CDR3 bases: TGCGCCAGCAGCCCTGGGCTGGGGGCCTCCCTATACAATCAGCCCCAGCATTTT. This chain uses TRBV4-1 with TRBJ1-5; perhaps TRBD1 as D (6 bases). V gave up 4 bases and J gave up 3 bases, with 22 bases separating them. CDR3 length: 18 amino acids. Germline V gene data show CDR1 as MGHRA and CDR2 as YSYEKL.

The chain combines TRBV4-3 with TRBJ2-5; 7 nucleotides align to TRBD1. The CDR3 totals 16 residues. The trim removed 2 bases at V and 0 bases at J, leaving 6 bases unmatched. Germline CDR1 reads LGHNA; CDR2 reads YSLEER. The CDR3 sequence is CASSQTSTGYQETQYF. CDR3 sequence (DNA): TGCGCCAGCAGCCAAACCTCGACAGGGTACCAAGAGACCCAGTACTTC.

The rearrangement links TRBV6-1 to TRBJ2-7, with D possibly being TRBD2 (7 bases). CDR3 length: 16 amino acids. The germline gives CDR1 MNHNS, CDR2 SASEGT. V shed 4 bases and J shed 3 bases, with 19 bases lying between them. The CDR3 reads CASSGRGPGGDYEQYF. DNA for the CDR3: TGTGCCAGCAGTGGGAGAGGACCGGGGGGCGACTACGAGCAGTACTTC.

V gene TRBV9 combines with J gene TRBJ2-7; tentatively, D is TRBD1 (5 bases). Germline V gene sequence: CDR1 SGDLS, CDR2 YYNGEE. Trimming pared 1 base from V and 5 bases from J, leaving 13 bases between. CDR3 length equals 14 residues. The CDR3 protein is CASSVRNRPDEQYF. The CDR3 nucleotides read TGTGCCAGCAGCGTAAGGAACAGGCCCGACGAGCAGTACTTC.

As concerns this clone: A read error may account for a junction end that differs from germline. The chain recombines TRBV6-4 with TRBJ1-5; D unresolved. The CDR3 contains 8 residues. Germline CDR1 MRHNA, CDR2 SNTAGT. CDR3 nucleotide sequence: TGTGCCAGGTCCCGAGGGCGTTTT. It encodes CARSRGRF.

The CDR3 sequence: CASSERQGMVSGYTF. The CDR3 nucleotides read TGTGCCAGCAGCGAAAGACAGGGGATGGTGAGCGGCTACACCTTC. The rearrangement links TRBV9 to TRBJ1-2, with TRBD1 matching 8 bases. This CDR3 has 15 amino acids. CDR1 and CDR2 (germline): SGDLS, YYNGEE. With V trimmed by 3 bases and J by 8 bases, 12 bases remained unmatched.

V is TRBV12-3 or TRBV12-4 and J is TRBJ2-5; no definite D call. V lost 3 bases, J lost 6 bases, and 11 bases lay in between. This CDR3 has 13 amino acids. The CDR3 nucleotides read TGTGCCAGCAGTTTGAGAAGAAGGCAGACCCAGTACTTC. Protein: CASSLRRRQTQYF.

The rearrangement links TRBV18 to TRBJ1-6; a possible D gene is TRBD1 (5 bases). CDR3 length equals 14 residues. V lost 4 bases to trimming and J lost 7 bases, with 11 bases between them. Germline V gene sequence: CDR1 KGHSH, CDR2 LQKENI. CDR3 in amino acids: CASSLTEGNSPLHF. For the CDR3, the DNA is TGTGCCAGCTCACTCACCGAGGGGAATTCACCCCTCCACTTT.

The V call is TRBV10-3, the J call TRBJ2-1; 9 bases align to TRBD1. CDR1 is ENHRY, CDR2 SYGVKD, per germline. Trimming removed 4 bases from V and 5 bases from J; junction bases left unmatched: 6. This CDR3 is built from 15 residues. CDR3 coding DNA: TGTGCCATCAGTGTACGACAGGGGGGAGACAATGAGCAGTTCTTC. Its protein product is CAISVRQGGDNEQFF.

The V and J genes are TRBV20-1 and TRBJ1-2; tentatively, D is TRBD1 (6 bases). V lost 3 bases to trimming and J lost 1 base, with 15 bases between them. The CDR3 has 15 amino acids. Germline V gene data show CDR1 as DFQATT and CDR2 as SNEGSKA (reference sequence). The CDR3 here is CSASRQGLHNYGYTF. For the CDR3, the DNA is TGCAGTGCTAGTCGTCAGGGGCTTCATAACTATGGCTACACCTTC.